Listed below are T cell receptor beta chains from one sample, sequenced in a study of Ad26.COV2.S vaccination and SARS-CoV-2 variants. Assay: immunoSEQ multiplex PCR; the TCRdb copy retains only in-frame clones and omits some. Among around 340,000 clones listed, 65% to 90% were seen once. The specimen was peripheral blood, collected in a trial of Ad26.COV2.S vaccine versus placebo. Receptor source: a person between 18 and 65 years old who received the Ad26.COV2.S COVID-19 vaccine or a placebo. Both conserved end residues are part of each CDR3. The order of the fields is CDR3 DNA, CDR3 protein, V gene, clone size, D gene, J gene. D genes are given only for firm matches. For some rows the clone size is stated as once, few or many, or as a class when expanded; others skip it.

DNA: TGTGCCAGCAGCCCCCACGGTGCGGGGTACGAGCAGTACTTC; CDR3: CASSPHGAGYEQYF; V: TRBV11-2; size: once; D: .; J: TRBJ2-7
DNA: TGTGCCAGCAGTGAAGCAGGACAGGCGGCAGATACGCAGTATTTT; CDR3: CASSEAGQAADTQYF; V: TRBV2; size: .; D: TRBD1; J: TRBJ2-3
DNA: TGTGCCATCAGTGAGTCATGGGACAGTCTTCGCGGGGAGCTGTTTTTT; CDR3: CAISESWDSLRGELFF; V: TRBV10-3; size: .; D: TRBD1; J: TRBJ2-2
DNA: TGTGCCAGCAGTTTGCAAAAGGGGGGGGCCAAAAACATTCAGTACTTC; CDR3: CASSLQKGGAKNIQYF; V: TRBV28; size: .; D: .; J: TRBJ2-4
DNA: TGCGCCAGCATCGAAAGTAGCGAGATGAACACTGAAGCTTTCTTT; CDR3: CASIESSEMNTEAFF; V: TRBV4-1; size: .; D: .; J: TRBJ1-1
DNA: TGTGCCAGCTCACCCCCGCGGGCAGGGGATTTAACCTACGAGCAGTACTTC; CDR3: CASSPPRAGDLTYEQYF; V: TRBV18; size: .; D: .; J: TRBJ2-7
DNA: TGCGCCAGCAGCCCCCCGCCGGGCCGCACAGATACGCAGTATTTT; CDR3: CASSPPPGRTDTQYF; V: TRBV4-1; size: .; D: .; J: TRBJ2-3
DNA: TGTGCCAGCAGCGTAATGATGACAGGGAATGGGGCCAACGTCCTGACTTTC; CDR3: CASSVMMTGNGANVLTF; V: TRBV7-2; size: few; D: TRBD1; J: TRBJ2-6
DNA: TGCGCCAGCAGCCCCGGGACTAGCGGGAGCGTAGATACGCAGTATTTT; CDR3: CASSPGTSGSVDTQYF; V: TRBV5-1; size: .; D: TRBD2; J: TRBJ2-3
DNA: TGCGCCAGCAGCCCTCGAGGGGGCAGGACCTACGAGCAGTACTTC; CDR3: CASSPRGGRTYEQYF; V: TRBV4-1; size: .; D: TRBD1; J: TRBJ2-7
DNA: TGTGCCAGCAGCGCGTGGGGGGGACTGCCCAGATACGAGCAGTACTTC; CDR3: CASSAWGGLPRYEQYF; V: TRBV5-6; size: .; D: TRBD2; J: TRBJ2-7
DNA: TGTGCCAGCAGTGAAGTAAGGACGGGCTACACCTTC; CDR3: CASSEVRTGYTF; V: TRBV6-1; size: few; D: .; J: TRBJ1-2
DNA: TGTGCCAGCGGACAACAGGGGGCCGGGGTCAGTGAGCAGTTCTTC; CDR3: CASGQQGAGVSEQFF; V: TRBV28; size: once; D: TRBD1; J: TRBJ2-1
DNA: TGTGCCAGCAGCTCCGGGACCGCTGGACAGAACTATGGCTACACCTTC; CDR3: CASSSGTAGQNYGYTF; V: TRBV7-9; size: .; D: .; J: TRBJ1-2
DNA: TGTGCCAGTAGTCCCTCGGGGACGAGCTATAATTCACCCCTCCACTTT; CDR3: CASSPSGTSYNSPLHF; V: TRBV19; size: .; D: .; J: TRBJ1-6
DNA: TGTGCCAGGGTGTGTCATGAGGTTAGCAATCAGCCCCAGCATTTT; CDR3: CARVCHEVSNQPQHF; V: TRBV6-4; size: .; D: .; J: TRBJ1-5
DNA: TGTGCCAGTAGTATTTTGCCGATCGGGGAGCTGTTTTTT; CDR3: CASSILPIGELFF; V: TRBV19; size: .; D: .; J: TRBJ2-2
DNA: TGCGCCAGCAGCTTGGGGGACAGGGGGCTTTCACCCCTCCACTTT; CDR3: CASSLGDRGLSPLHF; V: TRBV5-1; size: .; D: TRBD1; J: TRBJ1-6
DNA: TGCGCCAGCAGCCTGGCTTTGGGGGGGAGCACCGGGGAGCTGTTTTTT; CDR3: CASSLALGGSTGELFF; V: TRBV4-3; size: few; D: TRBD2; J: TRBJ2-2
DNA: TGCGCCAGCAGCTTCCAGGGGAACACTGAAGCTTTCTTT; CDR3: CASSFQGNTEAFF; V: TRBV5-1; size: .; D: .; J: TRBJ1-1
DNA: TGTGCCAGCAGCTTGATTCGCCAGGACCATAATTCACCCCTCCACTTT; CDR3: CASSLIRQDHNSPLHF; V: TRBV5-6; size: .; D: .; J: TRBJ1-6
DNA: TGTGCCATCAGCGGATCGAGCGTAGCCAGGGTCGACCTAGAGACCCAGTACTTC; CDR3: CAISGSSVARVDLETQYF; V: TRBV10-3; size: .; D: .; J: TRBJ2-5
DNA: TGTGCCAGCTCACCACGTGACGGCCAAGAGACCCAGTACTTC; CDR3: CASSPRDGQETQYF; V: TRBV18; size: .; D: .; J: TRBJ2-5
DNA: TGTGCCAGCAGTTACGGGGGGGACAATGAGCAGTTCTTC; CDR3: CASSYGGDNEQFF; V: TRBV6-5; size: .; D: TRBD2; J: TRBJ2-1
DNA: TGTGCCAGCAGCTCCACATGGCTGGGGGGTCCCGGGGAGCTGTTTTTT; CDR3: CASSSTWLGGPGELFF; V: TRBV7-2; size: .; D: .; J: TRBJ2-2
DNA: TGTGCCACCAGAGCTTCGGCGGGGCCTAGTGAAAAACTGTTTTTT; CDR3: CATRASAGPSEKLFF; V: TRBV24-1; size: .; D: .; J: TRBJ1-4
DNA: TGTGCCAGCAGCTTAGACAGGGGGAGCCAGCAGTACTTC; CDR3: CASSLDRGSQQYF; V: TRBV7-8; size: .; D: TRBD1; J: TRBJ2-7
DNA: TGCAGTGCTAGAGATTGGCCTGAAGCTTTCTTT; CDR3: CSARDWPEAFF; V: TRBV20-1; size: once; D: .; J: TRBJ1-1
DNA: TGTGCCTGGAGTCCTGGCGGGTATGAGACCCAGTACTTC; CDR3: CAWSPGGYETQYF; V: TRBV30; size: .; D: .; J: TRBJ2-5
DNA: TGTGCCAGCAGCTTAGATCAGGGGGCTTACGCGTTTTCCTACGAGCAGTACTTC; CDR3: CASSLDQGAYAFSYEQYF; V: TRBV7-9; size: .; D: TRBD1; J: TRBJ2-7
DNA: TGTGCCAGCCGGATCTATCGGACTAGCGGTACAGATACGCAGTATTTT; CDR3: CASRIYRTSGTDTQYF; V: TRBV28; size: once; D: TRBD2; J: TRBJ2-3
DNA: TGTGCCAGCAGCCACGGGAACACTGAAGCTTTCTTT; CDR3: CASSHGNTEAFF; V: TRBV21-1; size: .; D: .; J: TRBJ1-1
DNA: TGTGCCAGTAGTCCACGGGGCGCCGATAATTCACCCCTCCACTTT; CDR3: CASSPRGADNSPLHF; V: TRBV19; size: .; D: .; J: TRBJ1-6
DNA: TGTGCCTGCTCTCCCCGCGGGCACTCACCCCTCCACTTT; CDR3: CACSPRGHSPLHF; V: TRBV11-3; size: .; D: .; J: TRBJ1-6
DNA: TGCGCCAGCAGCTTGGTCAGCGGGAGGGATGAGCAGTTCTTC; CDR3: CASSLVSGRDEQFF; V: TRBV5-1; size: .; D: TRBD2; J: TRBJ2-1
DNA: TGCGCCAGCAGCCCGTATGAGGGGATGGAGACCCAGTACTTC; CDR3: CASSPYEGMETQYF; V: TRBV4-1; size: .; D: .; J: TRBJ2-5
DNA: TGTGCCAGCAGCTTAGGGACAGGGAAGACGGAGACCCAGTACTTC; CDR3: CASSLGTGKTETQYF; V: TRBV11-2; size: .; D: TRBD1; J: TRBJ2-5
DNA: TGTGCCAGCACTCGTCAGGGTCGCTCACCCCTCCACTTT; CDR3: CASTRQGRSPLHF; V: TRBV28; size: .; D: .; J: TRBJ1-6
DNA: TGTGCCAGCAGCCTCGGGACAGGGGGCTTCTACGAGCAGTACTTC; CDR3: CASSLGTGGFYEQYF; V: TRBV7-2; size: .; D: TRBD1; J: TRBJ2-7
DNA: TGTGCCAGTAGTCTGGGACATAACTACGAGCAGTACTTC; CDR3: CASSLGHNYEQYF; V: TRBV19; size: .; D: .; J: TRBJ2-7
DNA: TGTGCCAGCAGTTCCAACCCCGGGACAGGGTCAGATACGCAGTATTTT; CDR3: CASSSNPGTGSDTQYF; V: TRBV28; size: .; D: TRBD1; J: TRBJ2-3
DNA: TGTGCCAGCAGCTTTTGGGGTCTAGGCGGGGGGGACACAGATACGCAGTATTTT; CDR3: CASSFWGLGGGDTDTQYF; V: TRBV3-1/TRBV3-2; size: .; D: TRBD2; J: TRBJ2-3
DNA: TGTGCCAGCTCACCACCACGAGGGAATGGTGAAGCTTTCTTT; CDR3: CASSPPRGNGEAFF; V: TRBV18; size: few; D: .; J: TRBJ1-1
DNA: TGCGCCAGCAGCCAAGATCAACCCCCTAATGAAGCTTTCTTT; CDR3: CASSQDQPPNEAFF; V: TRBV4-1; size: .; D: .; J: TRBJ1-1
DNA: TGTGCCAGCTCACCTTCTGAGAGGACTGAAGCTTTCTTT; CDR3: CASSPSERTEAFF; V: TRBV18; size: .; D: .; J: TRBJ1-1
DNA: TGTGCCAGTAGGTCGGCCGATCTAATGGGACAGTTCTTC; CDR3: CASRSADLMGQFF; V: TRBV19; size: .; D: .; J: TRBJ2-1
DNA: TGCGCCAGCAGCTTTAACACGAGATCGGACACCGGGGAGCTGTTTTTT; CDR3: CASSFNTRSDTGELFF; V: TRBV5-1; size: .; D: .; J: TRBJ2-2
DNA: TGTGCCAGTAGTAACAGGGGGACCGGGGAGCTGTTTTTT; CDR3: CASSNRGTGELFF; V: TRBV19; size: .; D: TRBD1; J: TRBJ2-2
DNA: TGTGCCAGCAGTTTATTTCCTCCTGGGACAGCCATTGAGCAGTACTTC; CDR3: CASSLFPPGTAIEQYF; V: TRBV27; size: .; D: TRBD1; J: TRBJ2-7
DNA: TGTGCCAGCAGCTTTAGCGGGTCGTATGAGCAGTTCTTC; CDR3: CASSFSGSYEQFF; V: TRBV7-9; size: .; D: TRBD2; J: TRBJ2-1
DNA: TGCGCCAGCAGCTTTGACACCGGAAACACCATATATTTT; CDR3: CASSFDTGNTIYF; V: TRBV5-1; size: .; D: .; J: TRBJ1-3